Listed below are T cell receptor beta chains from one sample, sequenced in a study of CD8 T cells in ankylosing spondylitis. TCRdb passed the 5' RACE reads through MiXCR, listing each CDR3 protein once. This sample yields about 140,000 distinct CDR3 sequences, of which roughly 31% are seen a single time; 4.5% to 6% belongs to the top ten. The sample consisted of synovial fluid, either unsorted or a sorted T cell fraction (not recorded which). The receptors originated from a male donor with ankylosing spondylitis. CDR3s include the opening cysteine and the closing phenylalanine or tryptophan. Each record gives: clone size, V gene, D gene, J gene, CDR3 protein, CDR3 DNA. The D gene is left open where the match is weak. Rows give clone size only sometimes, using once, few, many, or a class for an expanded clone.

few	TRBV2	-	TRBJ2-1	CASGRDWANNEQFF	TGTGCTTCGGGGCGGGACTGGGCGAACAATGAGCAGTTCTTC
many	TRBV11-3	TRBD2	TRBJ2-1	CASSLGGGSGAYNEQFF	TGTGCCAGCAGCTTAGGGGGGGGTAGCGGGGCCTACAATGAGCAGTTCTTC
-	TRBV3-1	-	TRBJ2-7	CASSHARQVTYEQYF	TGTGCCAGCAGCCATGCGCGGCAGGTCACCTACGAGCAGTACTTC
many	TRBV2	-	TRBJ2-1	CASSLQASSYNEQFF	TGTGCCAGCAGTCTACAGGCCAGCTCCTACAATGAGCAGTTCTTC
-	TRBV28	TRBD1	TRBJ1-2	CATERQGEVDGYTF	TGTGCCACCGAACGACAGGGGGAAGTGGATGGCTACACCTTC
-	TRBV6-1	-	TRBJ1-1	CASRVTEPRAEAFF	TGTGCCAGCAGGGTTACAGAACCCCGAGCTGAGGCTTTCTTT
-	TRBV9	-	TRBJ2-5	CASSVLGTNQETQYF	TGTGCCAGCAGCGTTTTGGGGACAAACCAAGAGACCCAGTACTTC
-	TRBV5-1	TRBD2	TRBJ2-1	CASSNSGGGSGNEQFF	TGCGCCAGCAGCAACAGCGGCGGGGGGTCTGGGAATGAGCAGTTCTTC
-	TRBV7-6	-	TRBJ1-1	CASSFRAGRNTEAFF	TGTGCCAGCAGCTTCAGGGCAGGGAGGAACACTGAAGCTTTCTTT
many	TRBV20-1	-	TRBJ1-3	CSASDSSGNTIYF	TGCAGTGCTAGTGACAGCTCTGGAAACACCATATATTTT
-	TRBV7-8	TRBD1	TRBJ1-5	CASSTGTGGNQPQHF	TGTGCCAGCAGTACCGGGACAGGGGGCAATCAGCCCCAGCATTTT
few	TRBV12-3/TRBV12-4	-	TRBJ1-6	CASSSRNSPLHF	TGTGCCAGCAGTTCGAGGAATTCACCCCTCCACTTT
-	TRBV5-1	-	TRBJ2-7	CASSTGVYEQYF	TGCGCCAGCAGCACCGGAGTGTACGAGCAGTACTTC
few	TRBV9	-	TRBJ1-2	CASSARQDYGYTF	TGTGCCAGCAGCGCAAGACAGGACTATGGCTACACCTTC
few	TRBV5-1	-	TRBJ2-6	CASSLSGASGANVLTF	TGCGCCAGCAGCTTGTCGGGGGCTTCTGGGGCCAACGTCCTGACTTTC
-	TRBV6-6	TRBD1	TRBJ2-7	CATCDRGRYEQYF	TGTGCCACCTGCGACAGGGGGCGATACGAGCAGTACTTC
many	TRBV6-2/TRBV6-3	TRBD2	TRBJ2-3	CASSRGRDTQYF	TGTGCCAGCAGTCGCGGGAGAGATACGCAGTATTTT
-	TRBV3-1	TRBD2	TRBJ2-1	CASSEAGGVDNEQFF	TGTGCCAGCAGCGAGGCGGGAGGCGTCGACAATGAGCAGTTCTTC
medium-sized	TRBV10-3	-	TRBJ2-5	CAISVSQEETQYF	TGTGCCATCAGTGTATCCCAGGAAGAGACCCAGTACTTC
-	TRBV5-1	-	TRBJ2-3	CASREADTQYF	TGCGCCAGCAGGGAGGCGGATACGCAGTATTTT
many	TRBV19	TRBD2	TRBJ2-1	CASSMRGGAYNEQFF	TGTGCCAGTAGTATGCGGGGGGGCGCCTACAATGAGCAGTTCTTC
-	TRBV20-1	-	TRBJ1-5	CSARDQGGQPQHF	TGCAGTGCTAGAGATCAGGGTGGACAGCCCCAGCATTTT
-	TRBV3-1	-	TRBJ1-4	CASTGRGGRVEKLFF	TGTGCCAGCACCGGACGGGGGGGCAGGGTTGAAAAACTGTTTTTT
-	TRBV28	-	TRBJ1-2	CASSLRRGYTF	TGTGCCAGCAGTTTACGTCGGGGCTACACCTTC
-	TRBV6-1	TRBD1	TRBJ1-1	CASRKTGAVRTAFF	TGTGCCAGCAGGAAGACAGGGGCGGTAAGAACAGCTTTCTTT
many	TRBV27	TRBD1	TRBJ2-7	CASRSKPGQLSYEQYF	TGTGCCAGCAGGTCGAAGCCGGGACAGCTCTCCTACGAGCAGTACTTC
-	TRBV11-2	TRBD2	TRBJ2-1	CASSPRGAGGALSYNEQFF	TGTGCCAGCAGCCCCCGAGGGGCCGGGGGGGCCCTCTCCTACAATGAGCAGTTCTTC
-	TRBV6-1	-	TRBJ2-1	CASSRAEYNEQFF	TGTGCCAGCAGTAGGGCAGAATACAATGAGCAGTTCTTC
few	TRBV7-2	-	TRBJ2-7	CASSRRTGASYEQYF	TGTGCCAGCAGCAGACGGACTGGAGCTTCCTACGAGCAGTACTTC